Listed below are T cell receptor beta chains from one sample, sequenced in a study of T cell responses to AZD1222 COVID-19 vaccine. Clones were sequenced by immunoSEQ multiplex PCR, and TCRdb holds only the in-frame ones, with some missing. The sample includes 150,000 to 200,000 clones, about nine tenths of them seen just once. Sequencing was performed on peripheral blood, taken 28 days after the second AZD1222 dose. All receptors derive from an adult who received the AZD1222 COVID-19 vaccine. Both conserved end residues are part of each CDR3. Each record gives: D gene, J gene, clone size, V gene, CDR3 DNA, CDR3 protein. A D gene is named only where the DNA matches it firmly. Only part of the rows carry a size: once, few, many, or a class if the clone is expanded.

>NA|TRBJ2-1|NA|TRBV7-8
TGTGCCAGCAGCTCACCCGGTTCGTACAATGAGCAGTTCTTC
CASSSPGSYNEQFF
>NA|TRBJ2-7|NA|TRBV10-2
TGCGCCAGCAGGGAACAGGGATACGAGCAGTACTTC
CASREQGYEQYF
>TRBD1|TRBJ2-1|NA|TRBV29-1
TGCAGCGTTGTACCCAGGGGGAATGAGCAGTTCTTC
CSVVPRGNEQFF
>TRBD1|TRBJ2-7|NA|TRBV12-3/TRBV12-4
TGTGCCAGCAGCCGGGGACAGACCTACGAGCAGTACTTC
CASSRGQTYEQYF
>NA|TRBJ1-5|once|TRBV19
TGTGCCAGTCAAGGAGCCGGAGGCCAGCCCCAGCATTTT
CASQGAGGQPQHF
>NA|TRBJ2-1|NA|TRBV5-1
TGCGCCAGCAGCTTGGGTCTAGATAGTTACAATGAGCAGTTCTTC
CASSLGLDSYNEQFF
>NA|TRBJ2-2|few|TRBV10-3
TGTGCCATCAGTGAGTCGGCAGGCAACACCGGGGAGCTGTTTTTT
CAISESAGNTGELFF
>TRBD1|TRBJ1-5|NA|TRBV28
TGTGCCAGCCTAACGGGACAGGGGAACAATCAGCCCCAGCATTTT
CASLTGQGNNQPQHF
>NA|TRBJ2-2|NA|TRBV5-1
TGCGCCAGCAGCTTGGATTCAGGGGTAGGCACCGGGGAGCTGTTTTTT
CASSLDSGVGTGELFF
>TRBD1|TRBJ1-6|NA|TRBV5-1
TGCGCCAGCAGCTTGGGGCAACAGGGGGCATATAATTCACCCCTCCACTTT
CASSLGQQGAYNSPLHF
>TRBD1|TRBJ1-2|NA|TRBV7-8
TGTGCCAGCAGCTTAGAGTCGGGACAGGGTCAAGGCTACACCTTC
CASSLESGQGQGYTF